Listed below are T cell receptor beta chains from one sample, sequenced in a study of vaccination and CD4 T cells after COVID-19. No antigen is known for these receptors. One entry per CDR3 protein results from TCRdb running MiXCR on the PCR reads. This sample has roughly 10,000 distinct CDR3 sequences, with 44% found just once. The material sequenced was CD4+ T cells from blood, cultured in vitro. The source is a human donor who had recovered from COVID-19. The CDR3 runs from the conserved cysteine through the conserved F or W. A D gene is named only where the DNA matches it firmly. The listing skips clone size in some rows; elsewhere it reads once, few, many or a size class.

CDR3aa	CDR3nt	d_gene	v_gene	j_gene	abundance
CASSLRGLAGMHADTQYF	TGTGCCAGCAGCTTAAGGGGACTAGCGGGGATGCACGCAGATACGCAGTATTTT	TRBD2	TRBV7-2	TRBJ2-3	.
CASSPNRGNSYEQYF	TGTGCCAGCAGTCCGAACCGGGGCAACTCCTACGAGCAGTACTTC	.	TRBV7-9	TRBJ2-7	few
CASTGLAEETQYF	TGTGCCAGCACCGGACTAGCGGAAGAGACCCAGTACTTC	TRBD2	TRBV2	TRBJ2-5	.
CASSFVGGEQFF	TGTGCCAGCAGCTTTGTGGGGGGTGAGCAGTTCTTC	.	TRBV11-3	TRBJ2-1	.
CASSYPDVGAMSNQPQHF	TGTGCCAGCAGTTACCCGGATGTGGGGGCGATGAGCAATCAGCCCCAGCATTTT	.	TRBV6-5	TRBJ1-5	medium-sized
CSARTSVPDTQYF	TGCAGCGCCCGGACTAGCGTTCCAGATACGCAGTATTTT	TRBD2	TRBV29-1	TRBJ2-3	.
CASSRSLNRAGELFF	TGTGCCAGCAGTCGGAGCTTAAATCGGGCCGGGGAGCTGTTTTTT	.	TRBV12-3/TRBV12-4	TRBJ2-2	.
CASSERGLYGYTF	TGTGCCAGCAGTGAACGAGGGCTCTATGGCTACACCTTC	.	TRBV6-1	TRBJ1-2	.
CASSSGAPRAEQYF	TGTGCCAGCAGCTCGGGGGCCCCTAGGGCCGAGCAGTACTTC	.	TRBV7-8	TRBJ2-7	few
CASSSTNYRDTNYGYTF	TGTGCCAGCAGCTCAACGAATTACAGGGACACTAACTATGGCTACACCTTC	.	TRBV11-3	TRBJ1-2	.
CASSSHYSATNEKLFF	TGTGCCAGCAGCTCCCACTACAGTGCAACTAATGAAAAACTGTTTTTT	.	TRBV7-9	TRBJ1-4	.
CASSLGPPRTEAFF	TGTGCCAGCAGCTTAGGGCCTCCGCGCACTGAAGCTTTCTTT	.	TRBV11-3	TRBJ1-1	few
CAWNGELTDTQYF	TGTGCCTGGAACGGGGAATTGACAGATACGCAGTATTTT	.	TRBV30	TRBJ2-3	.
CASRLAGGRRDTQYF	TGTGCCAGCAGACTAGCGGGGGGGCGCAGGGATACGCAGTATTTT	TRBD2	TRBV2	TRBJ2-3	.
CASSLGPGNSPLHF	TGCGCCAGCAGCTTGGGTCCCGGTAATTCACCCCTCCACTTT	.	TRBV5-1	TRBJ1-6	.
CASSMGVLYGYTF	TGTGCCAGTAGTATGGGGGTTTTGTATGGCTACACCTTC	.	TRBV19	TRBJ1-2	.
CAWRTVPTDTQYF	TGTGCCTGGAGAACAGTTCCCACAGATACGCAGTATTTT	.	TRBV30	TRBJ2-3	.
CSAREGLNNEQFF	TGCAGTGCTAGAGAGGGGCTTAACAATGAGCAGTTCTTC	.	TRBV20-1	TRBJ2-1	few
CAWRTAGFWVGSPLHF	TGTGCCTGGAGGACGGCAGGATTCTGGGTTGGTTCACCCCTCCACTTT	.	TRBV30	TRBJ1-6	.
CASSYFPRPGQGPEAFF	TGTGCCAGCAGTTACTTCCCCCGACCGGGACAGGGGCCGGAAGCTTTCTTT	TRBD1	TRBV6-2/TRBV6-3	TRBJ1-1	few
CASSLQTGTDTQYF	TGTGCCAGTAGTCTACAGACGGGCACAGATACGCAGTATTTT	.	TRBV19	TRBJ2-3	.
CASSAGRGLAKNIQYF	TGTGCCAGCAGCGCGGGGAGGGGCCTAGCCAAAAACATTCAGTACTTC	TRBD2	TRBV7-2	TRBJ2-4	few
CASSPSVGTSGDTQYF	TGCGCCAGCAGCCCCTCCGTTGGGACTAGCGGAGATACGCAGTATTTT	TRBD2	TRBV5-1	TRBJ2-3	.
CSASQLNEKLFF	TGCAGTGCTAGTCAACTTAATGAAAAACTGTTTTTT	.	TRBV20-1	TRBJ1-4	few
CASKVRVPGYTF	TGTGCCAGCAAGGTCAGGGTGCCTGGCTACACCTTC	.	TRBV2	TRBJ1-2	few
CASSRMLRDKNTEAFF	TGTGCCAGCAGCCGCATGCTGAGGGACAAGAACACTGAAGCTTTCTTT	.	TRBV7-9	TRBJ1-1	.
CSAQGQTKSTNEKLFF	TGCAGTGCCCAGGGACAGACTAAATCAACTAATGAAAAACTGTTTTTT	TRBD1	TRBV20-1	TRBJ1-4	few
CASSIAPGSGTQYF	TGTGCCAGTAGTATAGCCCCGGGCAGTGGTACGCAGTATTTT	.	TRBV19	TRBJ2-3	.
CASSFAGDSTDTQYF	TGTGCCAGCAGCTTCGCGGGGGATAGCACAGATACGCAGTATTTT	TRBD2	TRBV7-2	TRBJ2-3	few
CASSRLYEQYF	TGTGCCAGCAGTCGCCTCTACGAGCAGTACTTC	.	TRBV11-2	TRBJ2-7	.
CASSPGQGSSGNTIYF	TGTGCCAGCTCACCAGGGCAGGGGAGCTCTGGAAACACCATATATTTT	.	TRBV18	TRBJ1-3	.
CASSQALPGQGTYEQYF	TGTGCCAGCAGCCAGGCTCTACCGGGACAGGGGACCTACGAGCAGTACTTC	TRBD1	TRBV4-2	TRBJ2-7	.
CASSWTANTEAFF	TGTGCCAGCAGCTGGACAGCGAACACTGAAGCTTTCTTT	.	TRBV7-2	TRBJ1-1	.